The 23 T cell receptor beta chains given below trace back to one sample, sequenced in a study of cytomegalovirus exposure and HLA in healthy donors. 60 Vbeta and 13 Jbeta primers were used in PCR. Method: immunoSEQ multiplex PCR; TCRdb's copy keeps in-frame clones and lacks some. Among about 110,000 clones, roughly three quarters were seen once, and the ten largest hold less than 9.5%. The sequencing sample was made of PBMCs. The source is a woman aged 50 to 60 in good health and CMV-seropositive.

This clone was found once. The CDR3 DNA follows: TGTGCCAGCAGCTTGGGGGGTCTACTTAGGGGGAACACTGAAGCTTTCTTT. Encoded protein: CASSLGGLLRGNTEAFF. The chain uses TRBV5-6 and TRBJ1-1; possibly TRBD1 for D (5 bases). The ends were cut back, 0 bases at V and 1 base at J, with 16 bases in the middle. Germline values: CDR1 SGHDT, CDR2 YYEEEE. CDR3 size: 17 residues.

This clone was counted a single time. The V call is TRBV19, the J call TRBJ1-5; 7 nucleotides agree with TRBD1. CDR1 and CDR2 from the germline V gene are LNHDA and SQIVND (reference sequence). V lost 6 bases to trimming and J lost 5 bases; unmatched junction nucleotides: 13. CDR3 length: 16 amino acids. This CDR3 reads CASSSRRRGRDQPQHF. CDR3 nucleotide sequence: TGTGCCAGTAGCTCACGGAGGAGGGGGCGAGATCAGCCCCAGCATTTT. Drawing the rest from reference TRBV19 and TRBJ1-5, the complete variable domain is DGGITQSPKYLFRKEGQNVTLSCEQNLNHDAMYWYRQDPGQGLRLIYYSQIVNDFQKGDIAEGYSVSREKKESFPLTVTSAQKNPTAFYLCASSSRRRGRDQPQHFGDGTRLSIL.

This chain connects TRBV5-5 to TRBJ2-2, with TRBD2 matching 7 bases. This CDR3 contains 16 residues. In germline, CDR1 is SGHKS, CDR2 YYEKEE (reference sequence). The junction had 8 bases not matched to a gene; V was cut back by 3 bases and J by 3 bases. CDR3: CASSSVGGSHTGELFF. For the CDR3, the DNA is TGTGCCAGCAGCTCCGTCGGGGGGTCGCACACCGGGGAGCTGTTTTTT.

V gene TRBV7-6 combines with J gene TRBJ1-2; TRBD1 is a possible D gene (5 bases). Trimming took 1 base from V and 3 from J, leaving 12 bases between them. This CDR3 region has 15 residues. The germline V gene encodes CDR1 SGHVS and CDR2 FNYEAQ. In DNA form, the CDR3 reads TGTGCCAGCAGCTTAGGAGGGCGGGGGGACTATGGCTACACCTTC. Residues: CASSLGGRGDYGYTF.

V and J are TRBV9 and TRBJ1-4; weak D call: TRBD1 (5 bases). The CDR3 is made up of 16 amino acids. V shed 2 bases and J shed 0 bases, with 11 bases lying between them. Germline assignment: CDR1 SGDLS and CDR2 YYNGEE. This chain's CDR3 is CASSVGLGATNEKLFF. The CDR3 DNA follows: TGTGCCAGCAGCGTGGGGCTAGGAGCAACTAATGAAAAACTGTTTTTT.

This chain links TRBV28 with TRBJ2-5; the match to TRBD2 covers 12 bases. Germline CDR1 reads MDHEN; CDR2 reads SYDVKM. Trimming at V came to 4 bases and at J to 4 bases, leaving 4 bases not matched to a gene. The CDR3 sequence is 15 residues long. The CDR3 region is CASSSLAGGGETQYF. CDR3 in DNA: TGTGCCAGCAGTTCGCTAGCGGGAGGGGGAGAGACCCAGTACTTC. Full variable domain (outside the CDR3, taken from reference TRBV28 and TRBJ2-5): DVKVTQSSRYLVKRTGEKVFLECVQDMDHENMFWYRQDPGLGLRLIYFSYDVKMKEKGDIPEGYSVSREKKERFSLILESASTNQTSMYLCASSSLAGGGETQYFGPGTRLLVL.

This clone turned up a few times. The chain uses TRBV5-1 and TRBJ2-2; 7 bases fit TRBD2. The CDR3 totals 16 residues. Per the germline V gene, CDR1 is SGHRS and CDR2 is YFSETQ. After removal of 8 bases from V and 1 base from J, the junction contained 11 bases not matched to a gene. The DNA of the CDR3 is TGCGCCAGTACAAAGTTGGCGGGGGTGAACACCGGGGAGCTGTTTTTT. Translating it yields CASTKLAGVNTGELFF.

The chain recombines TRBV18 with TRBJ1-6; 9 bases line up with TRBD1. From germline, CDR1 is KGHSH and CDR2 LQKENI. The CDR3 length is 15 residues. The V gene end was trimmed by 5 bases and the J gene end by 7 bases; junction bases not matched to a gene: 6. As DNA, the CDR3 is TGTGCCAGCTCAGAAACAGGGGGCTCCAATTCACCCCTCCACTTT. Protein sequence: CASSETGGSNSPLHF.

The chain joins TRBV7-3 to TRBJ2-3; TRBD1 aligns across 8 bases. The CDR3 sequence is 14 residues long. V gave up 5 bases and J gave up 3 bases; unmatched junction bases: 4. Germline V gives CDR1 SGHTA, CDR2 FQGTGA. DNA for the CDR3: TGTGCCAGCAGCGGACAGGGAAGGACAGATACGCAGTATTTT. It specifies CASSGQGRTDTQYF.

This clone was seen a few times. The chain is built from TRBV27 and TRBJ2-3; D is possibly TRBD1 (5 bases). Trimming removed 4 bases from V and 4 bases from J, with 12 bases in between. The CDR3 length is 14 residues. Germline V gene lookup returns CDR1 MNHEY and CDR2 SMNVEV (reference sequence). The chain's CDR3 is CASSSGIVADTQYF. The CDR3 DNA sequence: TGTGCCAGCAGTTCAGGGATTGTGGCAGATACGCAGTATTTT.

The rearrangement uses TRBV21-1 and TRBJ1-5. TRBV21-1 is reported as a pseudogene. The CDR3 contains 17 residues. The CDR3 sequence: CASSARLGPSPNQPQHF. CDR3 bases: TGTGCCAGCAGCGCTAGATTAGGTCCCTCCCCCAATCAGCCCCAGCATTTT.

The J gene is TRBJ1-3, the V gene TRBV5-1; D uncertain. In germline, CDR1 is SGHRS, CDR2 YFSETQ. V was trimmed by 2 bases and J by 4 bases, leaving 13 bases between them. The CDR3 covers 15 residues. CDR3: CASSLMGDGGNTIYF. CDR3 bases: TGCGCCAGCAGCTTAATGGGTGACGGGGGAAACACCATATATTTT.

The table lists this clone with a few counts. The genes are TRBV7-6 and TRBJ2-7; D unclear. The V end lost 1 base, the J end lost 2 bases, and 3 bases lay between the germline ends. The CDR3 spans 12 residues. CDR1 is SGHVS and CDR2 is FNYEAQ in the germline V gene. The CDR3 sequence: CASSLGTYEQYF. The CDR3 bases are TGTGCCAGCAGCTTAGGTACCTACGAGCAGTACTTC.

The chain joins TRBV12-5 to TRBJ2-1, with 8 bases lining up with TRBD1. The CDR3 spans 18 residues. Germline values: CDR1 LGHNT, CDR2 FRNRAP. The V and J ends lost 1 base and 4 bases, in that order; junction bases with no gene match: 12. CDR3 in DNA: TGTGCTAGTGGTTTGGGGGGGACAGGCCATCGCACATACAATGAGCAGTTCTTC. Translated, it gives CASGLGGTGHRTYNEQFF.

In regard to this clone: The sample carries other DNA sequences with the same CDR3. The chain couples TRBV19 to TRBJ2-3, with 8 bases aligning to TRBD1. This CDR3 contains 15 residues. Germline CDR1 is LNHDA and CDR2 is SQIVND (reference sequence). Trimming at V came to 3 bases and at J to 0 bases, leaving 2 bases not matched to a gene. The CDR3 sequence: CASSIQGASTDTQYF. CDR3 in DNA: TGTGCCAGTAGTATTCAGGGGGCTAGCACAGATACGCAGTATTTT.

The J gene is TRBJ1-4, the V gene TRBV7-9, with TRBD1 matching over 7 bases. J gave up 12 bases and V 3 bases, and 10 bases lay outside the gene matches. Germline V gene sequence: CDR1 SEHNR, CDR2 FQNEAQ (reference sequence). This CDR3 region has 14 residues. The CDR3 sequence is CASSLGQISGELFF. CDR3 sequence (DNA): TGTGCCAGCAGCTTGGGACAGATAAGTGGGGAACTGTTTTTT.

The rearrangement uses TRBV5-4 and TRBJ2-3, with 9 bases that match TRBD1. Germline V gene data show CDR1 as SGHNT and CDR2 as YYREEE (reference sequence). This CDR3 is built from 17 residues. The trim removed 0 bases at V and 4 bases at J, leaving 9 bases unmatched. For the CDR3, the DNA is TGTGCCAGCAGCTTGGACCCGGGACAGGGTTATGCAGATACGCAGTATTTT. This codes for CASSLDPGQGYADTQYF.

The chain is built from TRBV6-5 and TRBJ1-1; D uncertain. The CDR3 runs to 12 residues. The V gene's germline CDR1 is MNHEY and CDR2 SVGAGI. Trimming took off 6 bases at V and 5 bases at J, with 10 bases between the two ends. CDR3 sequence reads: CASSRSGTEAFF. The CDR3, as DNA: TGTGCCAGCAGCCGATCGGGGACTGAAGCTTTCTTT.

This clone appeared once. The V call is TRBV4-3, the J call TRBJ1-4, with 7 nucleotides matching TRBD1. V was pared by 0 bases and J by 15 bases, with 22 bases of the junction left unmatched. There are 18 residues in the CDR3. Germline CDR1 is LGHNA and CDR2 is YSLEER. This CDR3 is CASSQENQPGWGPGQMFF. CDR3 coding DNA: TGCGCCAGCAGCCAAGAGAACCAACCGGGATGGGGACCGGGACAGATGTTTTTT.

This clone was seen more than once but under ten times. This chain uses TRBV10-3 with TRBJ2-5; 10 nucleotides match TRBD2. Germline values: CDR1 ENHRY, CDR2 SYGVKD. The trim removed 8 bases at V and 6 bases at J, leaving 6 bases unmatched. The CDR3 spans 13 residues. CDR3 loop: CAILAGEGQTQYF. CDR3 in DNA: TGTGCCATCCTAGCGGGAGAGGGACAGACCCAGTACTTC.

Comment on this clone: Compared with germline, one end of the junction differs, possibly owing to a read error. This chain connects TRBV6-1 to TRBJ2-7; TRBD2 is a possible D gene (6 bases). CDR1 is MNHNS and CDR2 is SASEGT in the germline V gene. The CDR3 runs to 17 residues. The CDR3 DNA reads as TGTGCCAGCAGTGAACGCCCCCAGGGAACTAGCTCCTACGAGCAGTACTTT. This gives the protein CASSERPQGTSSYEQYF.

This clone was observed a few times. This CDR3 reads CASSFGVSSGNTIYF. In nucleotides, the CDR3 is TGTGCCAGCAGCTTCGGGGTCAGCTCTGGAAACACCATATATTTT. This rearrangement joins TRBV5-5 to TRBJ1-3; no clear D. Germline-derived CDR1 and CDR2 are SGHKS and YYEKEE (reference sequence). V was clipped by 2 bases and J by 0 bases, with 9 bases between them. This CDR3 has 15 amino acids.

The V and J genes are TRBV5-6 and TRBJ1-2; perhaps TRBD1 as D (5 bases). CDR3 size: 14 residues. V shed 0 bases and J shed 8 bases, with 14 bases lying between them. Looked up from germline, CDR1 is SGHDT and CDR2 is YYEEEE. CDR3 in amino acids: CASSLGPAGIGYTF. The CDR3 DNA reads TGTGCCAGCAGCTTGGGTCCGGCAGGGATCGGCTACACCTTC.